The 27 T cell receptor beta chains given below trace back to one sample, sequenced in a study of T cell responses to AZD1222 COVID-19 vaccine. Here immunoSEQ multiplex PCR was the method, and the copy in TCRdb shows in-frame clones only, minus some. The top ten hold over 1.5% of the sample, which has 150,000 or so clones, about nine tenths seen once. The source was peripheral blood, collected on day 0 of AZD1222 vaccination. These receptors were obtained from an adult in good health.

This clone appeared a single time. This chain links TRBV6-5 with TRBJ2-1; the D gene is possibly TRBD2 (6 bases). Trimming cost V 6 bases and J 5 bases, with 14 bases left between them. This CDR3 has 14 amino acids. The germline CDR1 and CDR2 sequences are MNHEY and SVGAGI. The CDR3 protein is CASSLDYLNNEQFF. As DNA, the CDR3 is TGTGCCAGCAGCCTGGACTATCTTAACAATGAGCAGTTCTTC.

The V gene is TRBV19, the J gene TRBJ2-7; D is tentatively TRBD1 or TRBD2 (6 bases each). CDR1 and CDR2 (germline): LNHDA, SQIVND (reference sequence). The V and J ends lost 5 bases and 6 bases respectively, with 23 bases between them. The CDR3 spans 16 residues. Here the CDR3 DNA reads TGTGCCAGTAGTCCGGAGGGGGGTAAGTCCTTTGGCGAGCAGTACTTC. Amino acids: CASSPEGGKSFGEQYF.

This clone was recorded a few times. The rearrangement uses TRBV3-1 (or the pseudogene TRBV3-2) and TRBJ1-1, with 9 bases that match TRBD1. The CDR3 loop spans 13 amino acids. From germline, CDR1 is LGHDT and CDR2 YNNKEL (reference sequence). With V trimmed by 4 bases and J by 5 bases, 2 bases remained unmatched. DNA for the CDR3: TGTGCCAGCAGCCTCGGACAGGGGACTGAAGCTTTCTTT. Translation: CASSLGQGTEAFF.

This chain links TRBV5-1 with TRBJ1-1; 7 nucleotides match TRBD1. This CDR3 is built from 14 residues. V lost 6 bases, J lost 1 base, and 6 bases stayed unmatched. Germline lookup yields CDR1 SGHRS and CDR2 YFSETQ. CDR3 DNA sequence: TGCGCCAGCACGAAGGGGACAGCGAACACTGAAGCTTTCTTT. This sequence encodes CASTKGTANTEAFF.

The chain combines TRBV20-1 with TRBJ2-3; no definite D call. The ends were cut back, 3 bases at V and 1 base at J, with 11 bases in the middle. Germline V gene data show CDR1 as DFQATT and CDR2 as SNEGSKA (reference sequence). This CDR3 region has 14 residues. This chain's CDR3 is CSASIHYGTDTQYF. Written as DNA, the CDR3 is TGCAGTGCTAGTATTCACTACGGCACAGATACGCAGTATTTT.

This rearrangement joins TRBV6-2 or TRBV6-3 to TRBJ2-1; TRBD2 aligns across 10 bases. The germline gives CDR1 MNHEY, CDR2 SVGEGT. CDR3 length: 15 amino acids. Unmatched junction bases numbered 7, after V lost 6 bases and J lost 5 bases. CDR3 sequence reads: CASSPSGSLNNEQFF. The CDR3 nucleotides read TGTGCCAGCAGCCCTAGCGGGAGTTTGAACAATGAGCAGTTCTTC.

The chain recombines TRBV11-3 with TRBJ2-1, with 8 bases that match TRBD2. This CDR3 has 15 amino acids. The V and J ends lost 0 bases and 3 bases, in that order; junction bases with no gene match: 1. CDR1 and CDR2 from the germline V gene are SGHNT and YENEEA. CDR3: CASSLEREGYNEQFF. The CDR3 coding sequence is TGTGCCAGCAGCTTAGAACGGGAGGGCTACAATGAGCAGTTCTTC.

The chain links TRBV7-9 to TRBJ2-3; perhaps TRBD1 as D (5 bases). The germline V gene encodes CDR1 SEHNR and CDR2 FQNEAQ (reference sequence). V shed 5 bases and J shed 2 bases, with 8 bases lying between them. The CDR3 sequence is 13 residues long. DNA of the CDR3: TGTGCCAGCAGCGCGGACATCACAGATACGCAGTATTTT. It codes for CASSADITDTQYF.

The chain links TRBV6-5 to TRBJ1-6, with 7 bases identical to TRBD1. Per germline, CDR1 MNHEY and CDR2 SVGAGI. This CDR3 contains 13 residues. Trimming took 6 bases from V and 10 from J; bases not matched to a gene: 6. CDR3 in DNA: TGTGCCAGCAGGATACAGGGGCACTCACCCCTCCACTTT. Protein: CASRIQGHSPLHF.

This clone was detected only a few times. The gene calls are TRBV21-1 and TRBJ1-6. TRBV21-1 is listed as a pseudogene. This CDR3 region has 16 residues. The CDR3 region has the DNA TGTGCCAGCAGCACGGGGGAACACTTCAAACATTCACCCCTCCACTTT. Protein product: CASSTGEHFKHSPLHF.

This chain connects TRBV7-6 to TRBJ1-1; 9 nucleotides agree with TRBD1. This CDR3 is built from 15 residues. Germline V lookup: CDR1 SGHVS, CDR2 FNYEAQ. The trim removed 4 bases at V and 7 bases at J, leaving 10 bases unmatched. Written as DNA, the CDR3 is TGTGCCAGCAGCTCTATCCGGGACAGGGTTGGTGAAGCTTTCTTT. Its protein product is CASSSIRDRVGEAFF.

The V gene is TRBV7-2, the J gene TRBJ2-2, with no clear D. This CDR3 has 15 residues. Germline CDR1 and CDR2: SGHTA and FQGNSA. The germline V and J ends were trimmed by 5 bases and 4 bases, with 14 bases remaining between them. CDR3 in amino acids: CASSPQVLGTGELFF. In DNA, the CDR3 is TGTGCCAGCAGCCCACAAGTATTGGGCACCGGGGAGCTGTTTTTT.

The rearrangement joins TRBV5-8 to TRBJ1-6; maybe TRBD1 (5 bases). Germline CDR1 SGHTS, CDR2 YDEGEE. Trimming shortened V by 4 bases and J by 10 bases, and 21 bases separated the two germline ends. This CDR3 has 16 amino acids. The CDR3 is CASSKGLYDSISPLHF. CDR3 sequence (DNA): TGTGCCAGCAGCAAGGGGCTGTACGACTCTATCTCACCCCTCCACTTT.

The CDR3: CASSQDISFGKAKPQETQYF. The CDR3, as DNA: TGTGCCAGCAGCCAAGATATAAGCTTCGGGAAAGCGAAACCACAAGAGACCCAGTACTTC. V and J are TRBV3-1 (or the pseudogene TRBV3-2) and TRBJ2-5, with D tentatively TRBD2 (5 bases). CDR1 is LGHDT, CDR2 YNNKEL, per germline (reference sequence). With 0 bases removed from V and 2 bases from J, the gap between germline ends came to 25 bases. The CDR3 extends over 20 amino acids.

The chain joins TRBV15 to TRBJ1-5; the D is unclear. Germline V lookup: CDR1 LNHNV, CDR2 YYDKDF (reference sequence). Between the trimmed V and J ends, which lost 0 bases and 9 bases, there was a span of 6 bases. The CDR3 is 12 residues long. CDR3 nucleotide sequence: TGTGCCACCAGCAGAGATGAGGGGCCCCAGCATTTT. This encodes CATSRDEGPQHF.

The chain has TRBV28 and TRBJ2-1; 10 bases agree with TRBD1. The germline CDR1 and CDR2 sequences are MDHEN and SYDVKM. The CDR3 consists of 19 residues. J was trimmed by 7 bases and V by 2 bases; bases with no gene match: 17. The CDR3 protein is CASSLRLGRGQGKVNEQFF. In nucleotides, the CDR3 is TGTGCCAGCAGTTTAAGGTTAGGGAGGGGACAGGGGAAGGTTAATGAGCAGTTCTTC.

The count of this clone is one. CDR3 DNA: TGTGCCAGTGGATCCGGGACTAGCGGGAGGGAGGTCACAGATACGCAGTATTTT. It encodes CASGSGTSGREVTDTQYF. The chain is built from TRBV28 and TRBJ2-3; 16 nucleotides match TRBD2. The trim removed 9 bases at V and 2 bases at J, leaving 11 bases unmatched. CDR3 length: 18 residues. CDR1 is MDHEN, CDR2 SYDVKM, per germline.

The rearrangement links TRBV6-5 to TRBJ1-1, with 9 bases fitting TRBD1. CDR1 is MNHEY and CDR2 is SVGAGI in the germline V gene. CDR3 length: 13 amino acids. The ends lost 4 bases at V and 7 bases at J; junction bases unmatched: 4. CDR3 sequence: CASSLGQGLEAFF. The CDR3 DNA follows: TGTGCCAGCAGTTTGGGACAGGGTCTTGAAGCTTTCTTT.

V and J are TRBV28 and TRBJ2-1, with a tentative D call TRBD1 (6 bases). This CDR3 spans 14 amino acids. The V end was cut by 3 bases, the J end by 8 bases, with 14 bases between. The germline V gene encodes CDR1 MDHEN and CDR2 SYDVKM. CDR3 nucleotide sequence: TGTGCCAGCAGTTTTCCACAGGGACGGGATGAGCAGTTCTTC. The encoded protein is CASSFPQGRDEQFF.

This rearrangement joins TRBV18 to TRBJ1-2; the match to TRBD1 covers 7 bases. Germline V CDR1 and CDR2: KGHSH, LQKENI. The CDR3 sequence is 15 residues long. V dropped 2 bases and J dropped 0; count of bases not matched to a gene: 3. Here the CDR3 DNA reads TGTGCCAGCTCACCATCTACAGGGGCTAACTATGGCTACACCTTC. Amino acids: CASSPSTGANYGYTF.

The chain is built from TRBV9 and TRBJ2-7; 7 nucleotides match TRBD2. This CDR3 comprises 15 residues. Per the germline V gene, CDR1 is SGDLS and CDR2 is YYNGEE. Trimming at V came to 1 base and at J to 5 bases, leaving 9 bases not matched to a gene. CDR3 residues: CASSVRGSHNDEQYF. The CDR3 coding sequence is TGTGCCAGCAGCGTACGCGGGAGCCATAATGACGAGCAGTACTTC.

The chain couples TRBV6-2 or TRBV6-3 to TRBJ2-1; TRBD2 agrees at 10 bases. The CDR3 covers 16 residues. The trim removed 5 bases at V and 0 bases at J, leaving 4 bases unmatched. Germline CDR1 reads MNHEY; CDR2 reads SVGEGT. CDR3 sequence: CASSLTSGYSYNEQFF. The DNA of the CDR3 is TGTGCCAGCAGTCTGACTAGCGGGTACTCCTACAATGAGCAGTTCTTC.

V gene TRBV6-5 combines with J gene TRBJ1-4; unclear D gene. The CDR3 covers 15 residues. CDR1 is MNHEY, CDR2 SVGAGI, per germline. Deletions cut 2 bases from V and 3 bases from J, with 10 bases between. CDR3 sequence reads: CASSYAGSSNEKLFF. CDR3 in DNA: TGTGCCAGCAGTTACGCGGGGTCCTCTAATGAAAAACTGTTTTTT.

The CDR3 nucleotides are TGTGCCAGCTCACCACCGGGAAGTTATGAGCAGTTCTTC. Protein product: CASSPPGSYEQFF. The rearrangement uses TRBV18 and TRBJ2-1, with D uncertain. The CDR3 contains 13 residues. Germline V CDR1 and CDR2: KGHSH, LQKENI. V gave up 0 bases and J gave up 8 bases, with 8 bases separating them.

V is TRBV29-1 and J is TRBJ2-1; 14 bases agree with TRBD2. Germline values: CDR1 SQVTM, CDR2 ANQGSEA. The CDR3 length is 16 residues. V was clipped by 6 bases and J by 1 base; unmatched bases: 5. For the CDR3, the DNA is TGCAGCGTGTGGACTAGCGGGAGGACATCCTACAATGAGCAGTTCTTC. Protein sequence: CSVWTSGRTSYNEQFF.

The chain has TRBV13 and TRBJ2-1, with 7 nucleotides matching TRBD2. Germline V CDR1 and CDR2: PRHDT, FYEKMQ (reference sequence). This CDR3 is built from 14 residues. V shed 0 bases, J shed 9 bases, and the junction held 5 bases outside the gene matches. CDR3 DNA sequence: TGTGCCAGCAGCTTAGGCAGGCGGGAGAGTGAGCAGTTCTTC. It translates to CASSLGRRESEQFF. Using reference TRBV13 and TRBJ2-1 for the parts outside the CDR3, the full variable domain is AAGVIQSPRHLIKEKRETATLKCYPIPRHDTVYWYQQGPGQDPQFLISFYEKMQSDKGSIPDRFSAQQFSDYHSELNMSSLELGDSALYFCASSLGRRESEQFFGPGTRLTVL.

The chain employs TRBV28 and TRBJ1-3; D gene ambiguous. Trimming removed 9 bases at V and 4 bases at J, with 16 bases between. The CDR3 spans 14 residues. Germline CDR1 and CDR2: MDHEN and SYDVKM. CDR3 in DNA: TGTGCCAGTCATGCGGGTAGGCTGGGAAACACCATATATTTT. This sequence encodes CASHAGRLGNTIYF. The variable domain in full, with the rest retrieved from reference TRBV28 and TRBJ1-3, is DVKVTQSSRYLVKRTGEKVFLECVQDMDHENMFWYRQDPGLGLRLIYFSYDVKMKEKGDIPEGYSVSREKKERFSLILESASTNQTSMYLCASHAGRLGNTIYFGEGSWLTVV.